This T cell receptor (beta chain) comes out of a study of Ad26.COV2.S vaccination and SARS-CoV-2 variants. The wider study: Intramuscular Ad26.COV2.S doses were given once or twice, 56 days apart. General study points: The placebo group had lower spike-specific TCR breadth than the vaccine recipients did. Researchers cautioned that TCR breadth and depth analyses may have underestimated total T cell responses. Vaccinees and placebo recipients showed similar non-spike TCR breadth.

Treatment: some 19 received Ad26.COV2.S at low or high dose, single or two shots; a few received placebo; per-sample allocation not given. Sampling was done on day 63 after the first vaccine or placebo injection. Sequenced by immunoSEQ multiplex PCR; TCRdb stores in-frame clones only, minus some. The sample holds fewer than 900,000 clones, around 89% seen once. Regarding this clone: Antigen unknown.

With 4 bases removed from V and 3 bases from J, the gap between germline ends came to 18 bases. Germline assignment: CDR1 LGHNA and CDR2 YSLEER. The CDR3 spans 16 residues. The input for sequencing was peripheral blood, taken in a trial of Ad26.COV2.S vaccine versus placebo. This receptor was identified in a person aged 18 to 59 who received the Ad26.COV2.S COVID-19 vaccine or a placebo. The chain joins TRBV4-3 to TRBJ1-1; tentative D call: TRBD1 (6 bases). CDR3 protein: CASSRYRERSDTEAFF. CDR3 coding DNA: TGCGCCAGCAGCCGCTACAGGGAACGGTCGGACACTGAAGCTTTCTTT.